The 15 T cell receptor beta chains below all came from one sample that was sequenced in a study of blood T cell repertoires in COVID-19. Profiled with immunoSEQ multiplex PCR; TCRdb holds only in-frame clones, not every one. The sample consists of 110,000 to 150,000 clones, roughly 85% of them appearing once. The sample taken for sequencing was peripheral blood. Receptors were obtained from a man between 50 and 59 years old with acute or convalescent COVID-19.

Notes on this clone: Other DNA sequences in the sample encode the same CDR3. CDR3 DNA sequence: TGTGCCAGTAGTATAGCTGGACAGGGTGGGGGCTACACCTTC. Its translation is CASSIAGQGGGYTF. The genes are TRBV19 and TRBJ1-2, with TRBD1 identical over 8 bases. The CDR3 loop spans 14 amino acids. V was pared by 1 base and J by 8 bases, with 6 bases of the junction left unmatched. Looked up from germline, CDR1 is LNHDA and CDR2 is SQIVND (reference sequence).

This chain connects TRBV19 to TRBJ2-1; the D is unclear. The CDR3 extends over 14 amino acids. Trimming stripped 5 bases from V and 2 bases from J, with 10 bases between. The germline gives CDR1 LNHDA, CDR2 SQIVND (reference sequence). The CDR3 protein is CASSSFTAYNEQFF. CDR3 DNA sequence: TGTGCCAGTAGTTCCTTTACAGCCTACAATGAGCAGTTCTTC.

This clone was found a few times. J is TRBJ1-6 and V is TRBV27; D is perhaps TRBD1 (5 bases). This CDR3 is built from 14 residues. In germline, CDR1 is MNHEY, CDR2 SMNVEV (reference sequence). The V and J ends lost 6 bases and 8 bases respectively, with 14 bases between them. CDR3 bases: TGTGCCAGCAGGTGGGGCTCGGCGTATTCACCCCTCCACTTT. This sequence encodes CASRWGSAYSPLHF.

The chain employs TRBV7-2 and TRBJ1-4; 12 bases line up with TRBD1. This CDR3 comprises 14 residues. V lost 3 bases and J lost 7; bases outside the gene matches: 0. CDR1 is SGHTA and CDR2 is FQGNSA in the germline V gene. The CDR3 protein is CASSLGQGAEKLFF. In nucleotides, the CDR3 is TGTGCCAGCAGCTTGGGACAGGGGGCTGAAAAACTGTTTTTT.

This chain joins TRBV19 and TRBJ2-2, with 10 bases lining up with TRBD1. Germline CDR1 and CDR2: LNHDA and SQIVND (reference sequence). The CDR3 is 16 amino acids. J lost 4 bases, V lost 7 bases, and 9 bases had no gene match. The CDR3 sequence is CASTSMGDRGTGELFF. CDR3 nucleotide sequence: TGTGCCAGTACCTCTATGGGGGACAGGGGCACCGGGGAGCTGTTTTTT.

CDR3 coding DNA: TGTGCCAGCAGCTCTCCCAGGACTAGCCCTAGTTCCTACGAGCAGTACTTC. Its translation: CASSSPRTSPSSYEQYF. The J gene is TRBJ2-7, the V gene TRBV13; TRBD2 matches at 8 bases. The germline V gene has CDR1 PRHDT and CDR2 FYEKMQ (reference sequence). This CDR3 has 17 amino acids. The junction had 12 bases not matched to a gene; V was cut back by 4 bases and J by 1 base.

The V call is TRBV6-1, the J call TRBJ2-5, with D possibly matching TRBD1 (5 bases). The CDR3 covers 15 residues. Germline values: CDR1 MNHNS, CDR2 SASEGT. The germline V and J ends were trimmed by 5 bases and 0 bases, with 13 bases remaining between them. CDR3 nucleotides: TGTGCCAGCAGTACAAATACAGGAGACCAAGAGACCCAGTACTTC. The encoded protein is CASSTNTGDQETQYF.

The chain recombines TRBV25-1 with TRBJ2-3, with a tentative D call TRBD2 (7 bases). The germline CDR1 and CDR2 sequences are MGHDK and SYGVNS. The CDR3 runs 16 residues. V dropped 8 bases and J dropped 1 base, with 19 bases sitting between them. CDR3 bases: TGTGCCAGCGGCTCGGGCGGGGGCTACGGCACAGATACGCAGTATTTT. Amino acid sequence: CASGSGGGYGTDTQYF.

This clone was detected only once. The chain recombines TRBV6-5 with TRBJ1-1; unclear D gene. From germline, CDR1 is MNHEY and CDR2 SVGAGI. The CDR3 covers 14 residues. The V and J ends lost 7 bases and 6 bases respectively, with 18 bases between them. CDR3 DNA: TGTGCCAGCACTCTAACCGACATCCGTGCTGAAGCTTTCTTT. This gives the protein CASTLTDIRAEAFF.

This clone was detected only once. The CDR3 reads CARSLGGDRVETQYF. The CDR3 DNA follows: TGTGCCAGAAGCTTAGGAGGTGATCGCGTGGAGACCCAGTACTTC. This chain uses TRBV7-5 with TRBJ2-5; no DNA check was done on the table's D call, TRBD2. TRBV7-5 is a listed pseudogene. CDR3 size: 15 residues.

The chain employs TRBV30 and TRBJ2-1; TRBD2 is a possible D gene (5 bases). V was shortened by 2 bases and J by 5 bases, with 16 bases between the two germline ends. CDR1 is GTSNPN and CDR2 is SVGIG in the germline V gene (reference sequence). This CDR3 has 15 amino acids. The CDR3 spells CAWSLGIQANNEQFF. The CDR3 DNA follows: TGTGCCTGGAGTCTCGGGATTCAAGCTAACAATGAGCAGTTCTTC.

The chain is built from TRBV27 and TRBJ2-2; D might be TRBD2 (6 bases). CDR1 is MNHEY, CDR2 SMNVEV, per germline (reference sequence). The CDR3 sequence is 15 residues long. The V end was cut by 2 bases, the J end by 6 bases, with 13 bases between. The CDR3 DNA follows: TGTGCCAGCAGTTTACAGGGTCGGGGGTCCGGGGAGCTGTTTTTT. Its translation: CASSLQGRGSGELFF.

The chain is built from TRBV2 and TRBJ2-2; 7 positions match TRBD2. The CDR3 spans 14 residues. Germline V gene sequence: CDR1 SNHLY, CDR2 FYNNEI. V lost 3 bases to trimming and J lost 7 bases; unmatched junction nucleotides: 5. The CDR3 loop is CASSEASGVGELFF. CDR3 nucleotides: TGTGCCAGCAGTGAGGCTAGCGGAGTCGGGGAGCTGTTTTTT. The full variable domain, in which reference TRBV2 and TRBJ2-2 provide the parts outside the CDR3, is EPEVTQTPSHQVTQMGQEVILRCVPISNHLYFYWYRQILGQKVEFLVSFYNNEISEKSEIFDDQFSVERPDGSNFTLKIRSTKLEDSAMYFCASSEASGVGELFFGEGSRLTVL.

V and J are TRBV5-1 and TRBJ1-1; tentative D call: TRBD1 (6 bases). V was cut by 4 bases and J by 0 bases, with 19 bases left in between. Looked up from germline, CDR1 is SGHRS and CDR2 is YFSETQ. This CDR3 comprises 17 residues. CDR3 in amino acids: CASSPGDLRDMNTEAFF. Here the CDR3 DNA reads TGCGCCAGCAGCCCAGGGGACCTCAGGGATATGAACACTGAAGCTTTCTTT.

V is TRBV14 and J is TRBJ2-7; no definite D call. The V end lost 5 bases, the J end lost 6 bases, and 23 bases lay between the germline ends. Germline assignment: CDR1 SGHDN and CDR2 FVKESK. The CDR3 is made up of 16 amino acids. CDR3 sequence: CASSVPSISIYREQYF. For the CDR3, the DNA is TGTGCCAGCAGCGTTCCCTCTATTTCCATCTACCGCGAGCAGTACTTC.